The present TCR beta chain was sequenced within a study of blood T cell repertoires in COVID-19. Study-level information: Some COVID-19 samples were acute and others convalescent; all came from the United States, Italy and Spain.

The authors' processing: Estimated nucleated cell counts came from reference gene primer amplification. Method: immunoSEQ multiplex PCR; TCRdb's copy keeps in-frame clones and lacks some. V and J calls plus clone size are reproduced from that table; the DNA served to infer D and trimming. The sample has about 200,000 clones, approximately 80% seen once. CDR3 size: 18 residues. Allocation to cohorts depended on clinical history reported by the participants. The clonotype originates from a woman aged 40-49 years with acute COVID-19. Source material: PBMCs or T cells enriched from blood (not recorded which). The chain joins TRBV1 to TRBJ2-7; TRBD2, the table's D call, lacks a check against the DNA. TRBV1 is marked as a pseudogene. The CDR3 region is CTSSQDLCSGRSSYEQYF. DNA for the CDR3: TGCACCAGCAGCCAAGATTTGTGTAGCGGGAGGTCTTCCTACGAGCAGTACTTC.